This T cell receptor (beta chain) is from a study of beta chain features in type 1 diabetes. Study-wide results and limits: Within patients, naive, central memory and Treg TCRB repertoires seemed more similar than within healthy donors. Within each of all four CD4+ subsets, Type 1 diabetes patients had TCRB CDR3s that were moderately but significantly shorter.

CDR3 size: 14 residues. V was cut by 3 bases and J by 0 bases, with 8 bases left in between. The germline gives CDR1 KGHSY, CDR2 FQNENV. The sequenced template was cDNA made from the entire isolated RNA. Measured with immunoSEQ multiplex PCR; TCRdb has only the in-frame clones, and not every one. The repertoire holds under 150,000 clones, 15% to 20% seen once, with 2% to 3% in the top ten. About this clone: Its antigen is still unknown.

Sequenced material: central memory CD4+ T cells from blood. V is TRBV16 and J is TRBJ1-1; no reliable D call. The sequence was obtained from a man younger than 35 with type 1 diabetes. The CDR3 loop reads CASSQGRMNTEAFF. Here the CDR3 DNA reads TGTGCCAGCAGCCAGGGCAGGATGAACACTGAAGCTTTCTTT.